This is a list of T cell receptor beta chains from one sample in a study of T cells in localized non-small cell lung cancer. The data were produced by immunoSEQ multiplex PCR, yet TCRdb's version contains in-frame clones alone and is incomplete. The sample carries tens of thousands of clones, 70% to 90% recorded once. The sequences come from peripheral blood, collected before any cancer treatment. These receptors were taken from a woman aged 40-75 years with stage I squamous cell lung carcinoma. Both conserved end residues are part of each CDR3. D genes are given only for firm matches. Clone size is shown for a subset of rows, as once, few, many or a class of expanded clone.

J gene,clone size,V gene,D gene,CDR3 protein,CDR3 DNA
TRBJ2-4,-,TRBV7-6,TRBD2,CASSLGRGGLAKNIQYF,TGTGCCAGCAGCTTAGGTCGGGGGGGGTTAGCCAAAAACATTCAGTACTTC
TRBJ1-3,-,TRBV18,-,CASSPSGRGLGIGNTIYF,TGTGCCAGCTCACCGAGTGGAAGAGGGCTTGGGATCGGAAACACCATATATTTT
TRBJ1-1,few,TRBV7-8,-,CASSSSTGTMAFF,TGTGCCAGCAGCTCAAGCACCGGGACGATGGCTTTCTTT
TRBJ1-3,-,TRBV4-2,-,CASSQAGILSGNTIYF,TGTGCCAGCAGCCAAGCGGGTATCCTATCTGGAAACACCATATATTTT
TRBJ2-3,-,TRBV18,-,CASSGTVTDTQYF,TGTGCCAGCTCAGGCACTGTCACAGATACGCAGTATTTT
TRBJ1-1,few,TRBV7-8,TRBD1,CASSRRDRGSEAFF,TGTGCCAGCAGCCGCCGGGACAGGGGGTCTGAAGCTTTCTTT
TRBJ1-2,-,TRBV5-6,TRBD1,CASSKGQGMGGYTF,TGTGCCAGCAGCAAAGGACAGGGAATGGGTGGCTACACCTTC
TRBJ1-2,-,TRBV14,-,CASSPLTGATGGGYTF,TGTGCCAGCAGCCCTTTGACGGGGGCGACTGGTGGAGGCTACACCTTC
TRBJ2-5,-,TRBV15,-,CATSRANQETQYF,TGTGCCACCAGCAGAGCAAACCAAGAGACCCAGTACTTC
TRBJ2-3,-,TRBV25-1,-,CASAPSSTDTQYF,TGTGCCAGCGCACCCTCTAGCACAGATACGCAGTATTTT
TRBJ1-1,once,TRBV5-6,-,CASSLRGGTEAFF,TGTGCCAGCAGCTTAAGAGGTGGGACTGAAGCTTTCTTT
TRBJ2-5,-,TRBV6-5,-,CASSYGTAQETQYF,TGTGCCAGCAGTTACGGGACGGCCCAAGAGACCCAGTACTTC
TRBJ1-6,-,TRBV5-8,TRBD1,CASSPRGQNSPLHF,TGTGCCAGCAGCCCCAGGGGGCAAAATTCACCCCTCCACTTT
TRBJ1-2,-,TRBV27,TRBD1,CASRLTGGAYGYTF,TGTGCCAGCAGATTGACAGGGGGCGCCTATGGCTACACCTTC
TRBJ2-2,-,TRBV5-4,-,CASSLDSGQTNTGELFF,TGTGCCAGCAGCTTGGATAGCGGACAAACGAACACCGGGGAGCTGTTTTTT
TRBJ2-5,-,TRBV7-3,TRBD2,CASSSLAGGTKETQYF,TGTGCCAGCAGCTCTCTAGCGGGGGGCACAAAAGAGACCCAGTACTTC
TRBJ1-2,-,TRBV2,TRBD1,CASGQGLNYGYTF,TGTGCCAGCGGACAGGGGCTTAACTATGGCTACACCTTC
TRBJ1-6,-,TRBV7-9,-,CASSPTGQNSPLHF,TGTGCCAGCAGCCCTACGGGCCAGAATTCACCCCTCCACTTT
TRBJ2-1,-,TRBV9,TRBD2,CASSAGTSSRGYNEQFF,TGTGCCAGCAGCGCCGGGACTAGCTCGCGGGGCTACAATGAGCAGTTCTTC
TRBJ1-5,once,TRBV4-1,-,CASSQESSEVINQPQHF,TGCGCCAGCAGCCAAGAGTCATCCGAAGTAATCAATCAGCCCCAGCATTTT
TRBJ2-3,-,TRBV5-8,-,CASSPGLGTDTQYF,TGTGCCAGCAGTCCGGGACTCGGCACAGATACGCAGTATTTT
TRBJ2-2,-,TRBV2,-,CASNGPSTPGGELFF,TGTGCCAGCAATGGCCCGTCGACCCCAGGAGGGGAGCTGTTTTTT
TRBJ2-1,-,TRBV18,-,CASSPTPAVNEQFF,TGTGCCAGCTCACCAACCCCAGCGGTTAATGAGCAGTTCTTC
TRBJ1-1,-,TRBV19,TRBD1,CASSIGGQGTEAFF,TGTGCCAGTAGTATAGGGGGACAGGGGACTGAAGCTTTCTTT